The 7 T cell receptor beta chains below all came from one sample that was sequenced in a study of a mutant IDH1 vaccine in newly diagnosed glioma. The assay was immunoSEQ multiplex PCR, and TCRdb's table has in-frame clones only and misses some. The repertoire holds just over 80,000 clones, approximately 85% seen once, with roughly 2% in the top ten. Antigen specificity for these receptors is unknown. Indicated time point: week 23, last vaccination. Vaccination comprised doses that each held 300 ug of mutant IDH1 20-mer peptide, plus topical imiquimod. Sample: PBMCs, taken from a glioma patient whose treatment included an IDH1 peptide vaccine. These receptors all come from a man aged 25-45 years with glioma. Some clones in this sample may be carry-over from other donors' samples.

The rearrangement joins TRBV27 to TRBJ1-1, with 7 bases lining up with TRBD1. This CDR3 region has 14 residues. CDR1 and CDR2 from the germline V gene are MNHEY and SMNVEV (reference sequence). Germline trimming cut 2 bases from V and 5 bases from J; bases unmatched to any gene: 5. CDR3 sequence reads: CASSLAGGGTEAFF. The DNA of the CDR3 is TGTGCCAGCAGTTTAGCAGGGGGGGGTACTGAAGCTTTCTTT.

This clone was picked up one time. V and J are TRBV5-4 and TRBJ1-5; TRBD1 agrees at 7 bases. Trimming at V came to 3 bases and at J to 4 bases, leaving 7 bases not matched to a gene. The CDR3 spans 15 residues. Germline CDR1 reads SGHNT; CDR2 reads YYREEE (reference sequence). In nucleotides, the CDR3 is TGTGCCAGCAGCTCCGCCGAGACAGGGAATCAGCCCCAGCATTTT. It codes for CASSSAETGNQPQHF.

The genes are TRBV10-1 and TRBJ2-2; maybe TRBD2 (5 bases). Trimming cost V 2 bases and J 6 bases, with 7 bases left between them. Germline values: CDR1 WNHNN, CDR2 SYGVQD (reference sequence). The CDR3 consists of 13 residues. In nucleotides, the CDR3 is TGCGCCAGCAGTGAGGGACTTTCCGGGGAGCTGTTTTTT. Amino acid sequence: CASSEGLSGELFF.

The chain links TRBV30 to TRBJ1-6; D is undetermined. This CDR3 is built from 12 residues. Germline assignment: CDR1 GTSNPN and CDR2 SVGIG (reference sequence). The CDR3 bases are TGTGCGTTCCGCCGGTTAAATTCACCCCTCCACTTT. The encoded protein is CAFRRLNSPLHF.

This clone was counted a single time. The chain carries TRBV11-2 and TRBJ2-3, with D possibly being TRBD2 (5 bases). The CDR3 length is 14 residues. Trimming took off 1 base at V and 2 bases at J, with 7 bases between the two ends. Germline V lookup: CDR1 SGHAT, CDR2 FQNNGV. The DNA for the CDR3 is TGTGCCAGCAGCTTAGCTCTAGCCACAGATACGCAGTATTTT. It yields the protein CASSLALATDTQYF.

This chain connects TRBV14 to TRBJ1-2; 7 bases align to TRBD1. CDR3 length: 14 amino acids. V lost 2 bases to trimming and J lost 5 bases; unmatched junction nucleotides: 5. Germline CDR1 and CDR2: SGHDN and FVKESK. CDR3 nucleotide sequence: TGTGCCAGCAGCCAACGGAACAGGGGATATGGCTACACCTTC. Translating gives CASSQRNRGYGYTF. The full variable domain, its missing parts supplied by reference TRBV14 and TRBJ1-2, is EAGVTQFPSHSVIEKGQTVTLRCDPISGHDNLYWYRRVMGKEIKFLLHFVKESKQDESGMPNNRFLAERTGGTYSTLKVQPAELEDSGVYFCASSQRNRGYGYTFGSGTRLTVV.

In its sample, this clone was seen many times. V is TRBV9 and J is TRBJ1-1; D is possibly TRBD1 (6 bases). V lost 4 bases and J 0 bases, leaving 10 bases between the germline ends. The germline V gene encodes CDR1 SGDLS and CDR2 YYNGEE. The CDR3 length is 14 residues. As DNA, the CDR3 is TGTGCCAGCAGCCACGGACAGCTGAACACTGAAGCTTTCTTT. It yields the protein CASSHGQLNTEAFF.